This T cell receptor beta chain was recorded in a study of PD-L1 blockade in urothelial cancer. The overall study: From about 2014, patients received atezolizumab, given as 1,200 mg intravenously every 3 weeks. Blood was subjected to analysis at 3 weeks (second dose) and 6 weeks following treatment start. Researchers found blood samples held a median of roughly 140,000 T cells.

Time point of the sample: pretreatment peripheral blood. Locally advanced or metastatic urothelial carcinoma affected all patients. Some clones are missing from TCRdb's copy, which holds only in-frame ones; the method was immunoSEQ multiplex PCR. The sample has approximately 72,000 clones, about 86% seen once. This CDR3 contains 15 residues. Germline lookup yields CDR1 MNHEY and CDR2 SVGAGI. The ends lost 0 bases at V and 8 bases at J; junction bases unmatched: 3. The clonotype was recovered from a man aged 55 to 70 with urothelial cancer. The material sequenced was PBMCs, taken around atezolizumab (anti-PD-L1) treatment. The V call is TRBV6-5, the J call TRBJ2-1, with TRBD2 matching over 11 bases. The CDR3 here is CASSYSSGGAYEQFF. In DNA form, the CDR3 reads TGTGCCAGCAGTTACTCTAGCGGGGGGGCGTATGAGCAGTTCTTC.